This TCR beta chain was captured in a study of cytomegalovirus exposure and HLA in healthy donors. Study in general: Genotyping showed roughly 86% of approximately 430 donors falling in the Caucasian-associated ancestry cluster. Study-level points and caveats: V- and J-gene trimming of TCR beta was linked (in a later analysis) to a missense DCLRE1C variant.

Looked up from germline, CDR1 is SQVTM and CDR2 is ANQGSEA. Trimming at V came to 7 bases and at J to 5 bases, leaving 16 bases not matched to a gene. CDR3 length: 16 residues. PCR primers comprised 60 Vbeta and 13 Jbeta primers. Produced via immunoSEQ multiplex PCR; TCRdb's table is partial and in-frame only. The sample shows more than 50,000 clones, 85% to 90% of them seen only once. This clone was recorded only once. The antigen remains unidentified. This rearrangement joins TRBV29-1 to TRBJ1-4; 7 positions agree with TRBD1. The receptor's source is a female donor in good health and CMV-seronegative. Sample: PBMCs. The CDR3: CSAVIEFGTENEKLFF. Here the CDR3 DNA reads TGCAGCGCCGTAATCGAATTCGGGACAGAGAATGAAAAACTGTTTTTT.